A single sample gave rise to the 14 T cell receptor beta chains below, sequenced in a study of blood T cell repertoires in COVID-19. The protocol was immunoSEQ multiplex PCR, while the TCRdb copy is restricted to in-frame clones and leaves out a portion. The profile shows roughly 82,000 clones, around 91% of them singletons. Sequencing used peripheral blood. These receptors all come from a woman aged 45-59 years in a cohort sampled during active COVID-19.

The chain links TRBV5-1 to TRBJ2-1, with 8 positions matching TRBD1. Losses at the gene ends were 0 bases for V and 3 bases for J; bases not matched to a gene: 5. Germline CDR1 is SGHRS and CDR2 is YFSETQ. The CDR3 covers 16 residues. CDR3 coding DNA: TGCGCCAGCAGCTTGGGAAGGACAGGGTACTACAATGAGCAGTTCTTC. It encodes CASSLGRTGYYNEQFF.

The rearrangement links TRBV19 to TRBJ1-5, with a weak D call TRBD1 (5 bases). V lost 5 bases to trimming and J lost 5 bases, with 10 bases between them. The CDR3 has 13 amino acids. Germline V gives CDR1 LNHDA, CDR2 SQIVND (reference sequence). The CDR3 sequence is CASSVTGYQPQHF. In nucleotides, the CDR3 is TGTGCCAGTAGTGTTACAGGTTATCAGCCCCAGCATTTT.

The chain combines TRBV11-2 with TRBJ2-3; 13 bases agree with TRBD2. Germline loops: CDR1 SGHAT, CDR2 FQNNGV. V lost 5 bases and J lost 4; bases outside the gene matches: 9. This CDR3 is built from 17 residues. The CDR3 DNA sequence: TGTGCCAGCAGCCATAAAACGGGACTAGCGGGATCAGATACGCAGTATTTT. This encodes CASSHKTGLAGSDTQYF. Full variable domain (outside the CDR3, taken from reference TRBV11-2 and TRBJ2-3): EAGVAQSPRYKIIEKRQSVAFWCNPISGHATLYWYQQILGQGPKLLIQFQNNGVVDDSQLPKDRFSAERLKGVDSTLKIQPAKLEDSAVYLCASSHKTGLAGSDTQYFGPGTRLTVL.

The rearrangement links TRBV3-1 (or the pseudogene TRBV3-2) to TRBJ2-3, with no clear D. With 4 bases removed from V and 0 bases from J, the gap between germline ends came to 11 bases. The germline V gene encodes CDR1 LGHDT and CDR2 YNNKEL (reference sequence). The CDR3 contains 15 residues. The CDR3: CASSPLLRSTDTQYF. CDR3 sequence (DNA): TGTGCCAGCAGCCCCCTCTTGCGCAGCACAGATACGCAGTATTTT.

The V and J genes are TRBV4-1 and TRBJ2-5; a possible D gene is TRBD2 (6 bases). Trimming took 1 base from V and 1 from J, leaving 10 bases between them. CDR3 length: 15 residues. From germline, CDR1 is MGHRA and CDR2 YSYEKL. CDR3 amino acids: CASSQGGGLQETQYF. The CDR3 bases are TGCGCCAGCAGCCAAGGAGGAGGGCTCCAAGAGACCCAGTACTTC.

CDR3 region: CASSDTGERGEQFF. DNA of the CDR3: TGTGCCAGCAGTGATACGGGAGAAAGGGGTGAGCAGTTCTTC. This sequence joins TRBV6-4 and TRBJ2-1, with a possible D match to TRBD2 (6 bases). The CDR3 runs to 14 residues. The ends were cut back, 3 bases at V and 9 bases at J, with 15 bases in the middle. The germline V gene has CDR1 MRHNA and CDR2 SNTAGT.

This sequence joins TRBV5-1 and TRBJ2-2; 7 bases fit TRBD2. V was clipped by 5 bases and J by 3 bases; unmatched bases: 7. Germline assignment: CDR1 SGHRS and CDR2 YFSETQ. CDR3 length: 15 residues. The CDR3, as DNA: TGCGCCAGCAGGGGAGGGACTGCCTACACCGGGGAGCTGTTTTTT. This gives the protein CASRGGTAYTGELFF.

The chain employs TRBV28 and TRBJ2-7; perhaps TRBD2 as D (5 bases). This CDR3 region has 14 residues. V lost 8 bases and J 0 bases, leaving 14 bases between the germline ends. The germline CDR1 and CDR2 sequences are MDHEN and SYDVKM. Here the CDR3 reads CASQGLRSSYEQYF. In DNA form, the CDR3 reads TGTGCCAGCCAAGGACTCCGGAGCTCCTACGAGCAGTACTTC.

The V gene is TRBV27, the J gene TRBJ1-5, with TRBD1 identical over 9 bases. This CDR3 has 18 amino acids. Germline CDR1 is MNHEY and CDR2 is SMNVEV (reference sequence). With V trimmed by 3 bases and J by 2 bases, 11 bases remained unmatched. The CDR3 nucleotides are TGTGCCAGCAGTTTGGGGACAGGGTACCCCCTTGGCAATCAGCCCCAGCATTTT. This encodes CASSLGTGYPLGNQPQHF.

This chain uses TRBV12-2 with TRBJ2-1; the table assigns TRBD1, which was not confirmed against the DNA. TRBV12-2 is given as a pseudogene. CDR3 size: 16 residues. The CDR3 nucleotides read TGTGCAAGTCGCTTACCGGGACAGGGCTCCTACAATGAGCAGTTCTTC. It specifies CASRLPGQGSYNEQFF.

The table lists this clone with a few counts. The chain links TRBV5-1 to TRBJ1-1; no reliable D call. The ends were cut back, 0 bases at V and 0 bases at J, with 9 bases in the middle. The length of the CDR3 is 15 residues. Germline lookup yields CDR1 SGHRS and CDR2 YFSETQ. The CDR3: CASSLEQTMNTEAFF. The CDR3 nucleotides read TGCGCCAGCAGCTTGGAACAGACCATGAACACTGAAGCTTTCTTT.

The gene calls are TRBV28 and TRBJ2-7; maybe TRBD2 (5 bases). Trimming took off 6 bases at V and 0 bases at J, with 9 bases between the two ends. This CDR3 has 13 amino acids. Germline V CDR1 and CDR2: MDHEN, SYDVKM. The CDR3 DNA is TGTGCCAGCAGGGACTTCTCCTCCTACGAGCAGTACTTC. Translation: CASRDFSSYEQYF.

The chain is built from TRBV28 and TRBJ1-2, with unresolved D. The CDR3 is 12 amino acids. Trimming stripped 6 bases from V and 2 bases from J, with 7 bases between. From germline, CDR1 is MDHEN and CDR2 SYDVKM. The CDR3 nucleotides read TGTGCCAGCAGCCCCAGAAACTATGGCTACACCTTC. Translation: CASSPRNYGYTF.

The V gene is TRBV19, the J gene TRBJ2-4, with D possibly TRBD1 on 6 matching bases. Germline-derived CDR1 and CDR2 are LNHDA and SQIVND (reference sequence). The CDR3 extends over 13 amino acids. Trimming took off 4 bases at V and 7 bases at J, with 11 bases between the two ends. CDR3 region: CASSKRGTNIQYF. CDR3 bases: TGTGCCAGTAGTAAGAGGGGGACGAACATTCAGTACTTC.